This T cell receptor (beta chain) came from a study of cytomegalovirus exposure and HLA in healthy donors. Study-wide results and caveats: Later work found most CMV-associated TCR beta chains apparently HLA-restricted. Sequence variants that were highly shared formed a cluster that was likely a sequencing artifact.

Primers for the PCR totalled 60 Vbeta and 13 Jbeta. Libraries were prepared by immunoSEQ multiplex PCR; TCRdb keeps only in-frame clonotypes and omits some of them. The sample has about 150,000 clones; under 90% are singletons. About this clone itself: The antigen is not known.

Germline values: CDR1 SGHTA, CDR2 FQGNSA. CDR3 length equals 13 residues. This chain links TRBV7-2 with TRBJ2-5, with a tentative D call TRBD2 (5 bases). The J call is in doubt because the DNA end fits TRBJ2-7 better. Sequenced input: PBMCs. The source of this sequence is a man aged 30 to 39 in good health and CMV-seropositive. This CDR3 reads CASSPGLSYEQYF. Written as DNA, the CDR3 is TGTGCCAGCAGCCCCGGACTTTCCTACGAGCAGTACTTC.